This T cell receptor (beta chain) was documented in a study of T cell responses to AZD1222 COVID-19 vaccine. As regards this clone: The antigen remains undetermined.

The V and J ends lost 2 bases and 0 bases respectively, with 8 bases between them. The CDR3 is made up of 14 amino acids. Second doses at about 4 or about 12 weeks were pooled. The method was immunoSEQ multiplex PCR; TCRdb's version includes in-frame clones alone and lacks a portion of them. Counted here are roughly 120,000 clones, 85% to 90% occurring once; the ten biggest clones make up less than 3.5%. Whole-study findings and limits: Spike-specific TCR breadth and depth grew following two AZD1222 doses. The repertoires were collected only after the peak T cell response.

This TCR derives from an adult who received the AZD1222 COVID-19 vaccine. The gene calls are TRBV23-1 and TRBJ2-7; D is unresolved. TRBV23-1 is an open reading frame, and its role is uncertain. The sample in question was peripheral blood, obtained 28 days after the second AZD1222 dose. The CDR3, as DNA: TGCGCCAGCAGTCAACTGATTAGCTCCTACGAGCAGTACTTC. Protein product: CASSQLISSYEQYF.